A single sample is the source of the 29 T cell receptor beta chains below, sequenced in a study of regulatory T cells in long-lasting Graves disease. Time point reported: newly diagnosed GD, antithyroid drugs for less than 3 months. TCR sequences were obtained from RNA taken from PBMCs. Building of the TCR beta libraries involved iRepertoire HTBI primers and Arm-PCR of CDR3 regions. In TCRdb, the multiplex PCR reads were re-called with MiXCR into one record per CDR3 protein. The data hold 300,000 to 400,000 distinct CDR3 sequences, with more than 15% observed a single time. This specimen was peripheral blood mononuclear cells (PBMCs), taken at new diagnosis, from a patient treated with antithyroid drugs. The receptors were sampled from a female donor with Graves disease.

This clonotype was recorded a few times. The chain employs TRBV5-5 and TRBJ2-1; 12 bases are shared with TRBD2. Germline CDR1 reads SGHKS; CDR2 reads YYEKEE (reference sequence). The CDR3 covers 14 residues. V shed 0 bases and J 14 bases; nucleotides not matched to a gene: 6. CDR3 amino acids: CASSLVLAGGLEFF. Written as DNA, the CDR3 is TGTGCCAGCAGCTTGGTGCTAGCGGGGGGGCTTGAGTTCTTC.

Ten or more counts support this clonotype. The chain uses TRBV5-1 and TRBJ1-2; the match to TRBD1 covers 7 bases. Germline V gene sequence: CDR1 SGHRS, CDR2 YFSETQ. The junction had 13 bases not matched to a gene; V was cut back by 4 bases and J by 1 base. The CDR3 is 17 amino acids. CDR3 sequence (DNA): TGCGCCAGCAGCCGTCTCGGGACAGCCAAAATTAACTATGGCTACACCTTC. It yields the protein CASSRLGTAKINYGYTF. The whole variable domain, remainder taken from reference TRBV5-1 and TRBJ1-2, is KAGVTQTPRYLIKTRGQQVTLSCSPISGHRSVSWYQQTPGQGLQFLFEYFSETQRNKGNFPGRFSGRQFSNSRSEMNVSTLELGDSALYLCASSRLGTAKINYGYTFGSGTRLTVV.

The CDR3 DNA reads as TGTGCCAGCGGAACCGGGACAGTCAACGAGCAGTACTTC. This sequence encodes CASGTGTVNEQYF. The J gene is TRBJ2-7, the V gene TRBV6-1, with 7 positions matching TRBD1. Trimming removed 8 bases from V and 5 bases from J; junction bases left unmatched: 9. The CDR3 is 13 residues long. Germline-derived CDR1 and CDR2 are MNHNS and SASEGT.

This clonotype was recorded only once. The V call is TRBV25-1, the J call TRBJ2-3; TRBD2 might be the D (5 bases). Trimming took 4 bases from V and 0 from J, leaving 14 bases between them. The CDR3 extends over 16 amino acids. CDR1 MGHDK and CDR2 SYGVNS come from the germline V gene. CDR3 protein: CASSAHVRGSTDTQYF. The CDR3, as DNA: TGTGCCAGCAGTGCCCACGTCAGAGGGAGCACAGATACGCAGTATTTT.

With regard to this clonotype: This sequence may be a read error, since a much larger clone differs from it by one base. The chain employs TRBV5-1 and TRBJ2-3, with D unclear. There are 14 residues in the CDR3. Germline values: CDR1 SGHRS, CDR2 YFSETQ. The V end was cut by 7 bases, the J end by 1 base, with 13 bases between. CDR3 region: CASRGRAGTDTQYF. CDR3 sequence (DNA): TGCGCCAGCCGAGGTAGGGCTGGCACAGATACGCAGTATTTT. The full variable domain, in which reference TRBV5-1 and TRBJ2-3 provide the parts outside the CDR3, is KAGVTQTPRYLIKTRGQQVTLSCSPISGHRSVSWYQQTPGQGLQFLFEYFSETQRNKGNFPGRFSGRQFSNSRSEMNVSTLELGDSALYLCASRGRAGTDTQYFGPGTRLTVL.

The genes are TRBV5-1 and TRBJ2-3, with 13 bases fitting TRBD2. CDR1 SGHRS and CDR2 YFSETQ come from the germline V gene. V gave up 5 bases and J gave up 2 bases; unmatched junction bases: 8. The CDR3 is 17 amino acids. Here the CDR3 DNA reads TGCGCCAGCAGTCCTGGACTAGCGGGAGTTTACACAGATACGCAGTATTTT. It codes for CASSPGLAGVYTDTQYF.

The sample holds many counts of this clonotype. The rearrangement uses TRBV25-1 and TRBJ1-1, with D tentatively TRBD1 (5 bases). Germline V gene lookup returns CDR1 MGHDK and CDR2 SYGVNS. CDR3 size: 12 residues. V lost 6 bases to trimming and J lost 8 bases, with 13 bases between them. The CDR3 sequence: CASRPGTDEAFF. CDR3 sequence (DNA): TGTGCCAGCAGACCTGGGACTGACGAAGCTTTCTTT.

V is TRBV6-5 and J is TRBJ2-2; D possibly uses TRBD1 or TRBD2 (6 bases each). This CDR3 is 20 amino acids long. The V gene's germline CDR1 is MNHEY and CDR2 SVGAGI. V lost 4 bases, J lost 5 bases, and 29 bases lay in between. The CDR3: CASSSLDPGAVSGRTGELFF. Written as DNA, the CDR3 is TGTGCCAGCAGTTCCTTGGACCCGGGGGCTGTGAGCGGGCGGACCGGGGAGCTGTTTTTT.

The sample holds many counts of this clonotype. The chain couples TRBV24-1 to TRBJ1-5; D call uncertain. The CDR3 spans 14 residues. Trimming left V 5 bases short and J 3 bases short, with 10 bases between. Germline V gene sequence: CDR1 KGHDR, CDR2 SFDVKD. The CDR3 bases are TGTGCCACCAGTGGGTGGCAGGTCAATCAGCCCCAGCATTTT. This encodes CATSGWQVNQPQHF.

As to this clonotype: A much larger clone lies one base from this, so it may be a read error. The rearrangement uses TRBV28 and TRBJ1-5; maybe TRBD1 (6 bases). The tail of the sequence fits TRBJ1-6 better, so the J call may be wrong. Germline values: CDR1 MDHEN, CDR2 SYDVKM. The length of the CDR3 is 16 residues. CDR3 nucleotides: TGTGCCAGCACCCTCCGGAGGGGGGGGGCTCGGTCACCCCTCCACTTT. Residues: CASTLRRGGARSPLHF.

This clonotype was seen more than once but under ten times. The CDR3: CASTKSRAEQFF. The CDR3 coding sequence is TGTGCCAGCACTAAATCACGAGCTGAGCAGTTCTTC. The chain uses TRBV6-2 or TRBV6-3 and TRBJ2-1; D is uncertain. V was clipped by 7 bases and J by 9 bases, with 13 bases between them. Germline V CDR1 and CDR2: MNHEY, SVGEGT. The CDR3 has 12 amino acids.

Ten or more counts support this clonotype. The J gene is TRBJ1-1, the V gene TRBV11-3; TRBD1 is a possible D gene (6 bases). The ends were cut back, 5 bases at V and 8 bases at J, with 15 bases in the middle. The germline V gene has CDR1 SGHNT and CDR2 YENEEA. CDR3 length equals 13 residues. The DNA for the CDR3 is TGTGCCAGCAGCCAAGGGGGGGGCGGGGAAGCTTTCTTT. Amino acids: CASSQGGGGEAFF. The variable domain in full, with the rest retrieved from reference TRBV11-3 and TRBJ1-1, is EAGVVQSPRYKIIEKKQPVAFWCNPISGHNTLYWYLQNLGQGPELLIRYENEEAVDDSQLPKDRFSAERLKGVDSTLKIQPAELGDSAVYLCASSQGGGGEAFFGQGTRLTVV.

The chain recombines TRBV5-6 with TRBJ2-7; 9 nucleotides agree with TRBD2. Germline V gene data show CDR1 as SGHDT and CDR2 as YYEEEE. This CDR3 comprises 14 residues. Unmatched junction bases numbered 6, after V lost 4 bases and J lost 4 bases. CDR3: CASSPLLAGYEQYF. CDR3 coding DNA: TGTGCCAGCAGCCCCCTCCTAGCGGGGTACGAGCAGTACTTC.

This clonotype was seen repeatedly, ten times or more. The rearrangement joins TRBV28 to TRBJ2-5, with D perhaps TRBD2 (5 bases). This CDR3 contains 15 residues. Deletions cut 3 bases from V and 1 base from J, with 12 bases between. Looked up from germline, CDR1 is MDHEN and CDR2 is SYDVKM. In nucleotides, the CDR3 is TGTGCCAGCAGTTTGGCTAGCCCTACCCAAGAGACCCAGTACTTC. Protein product: CASSLASPTQETQYF.

This clonotype was counted at least ten times. The gene calls are TRBV30 and TRBJ2-7, with D perhaps matching TRBD1 (5 bases). Germline V gives CDR1 GTSNPN, CDR2 SVGIG (reference sequence). The CDR3 has 12 residues. V lost 2 bases and J 4 bases, leaving 9 bases between the germline ends. The CDR3 reads CAWSLQDYEQYF. The CDR3 DNA is TGTGCCTGGAGTCTACAGGATTACGAGCAGTACTTC.

With regard to this clonotype: A far more abundant clone sits one base away, making this likely a read error. This chain uses TRBV20-1 with TRBJ2-3; D remains unclear. Matching the DNA end better, TRBJ2-1 makes the J call doubtful. Per germline, CDR1 DFQATT and CDR2 SNEGSKA (reference sequence). This CDR3 has 10 amino acids. The CDR3 loop is CNAALLGQFF. For the CDR3, the DNA is TGCAATGCCGCTCTTCTGGGGCAGTTCTTC.

The table lists this clonotype with many counts. The CDR3 DNA sequence: TGTGCCAGCAGTTACTCGGTAACGGATGGGTTTACAGATACGCAGTATTTT. It specifies CASSYSVTDGFTDTQYF. The rearrangement links TRBV6-5 to TRBJ2-3; D is unclear. The germline V gene has CDR1 MNHEY and CDR2 SVGAGI. Deletions cut 0 bases from V and 3 bases from J, with 16 bases between. The CDR3 spans 17 residues.

The chain has TRBV6-2 or TRBV6-3 and TRBJ2-3, with 7 bases identical to TRBD2. Trimming at V came to 4 bases and at J to 2 bases, leaving 12 bases not matched to a gene. The CDR3 runs to 17 residues. Germline V CDR1 and CDR2: MNHEY, SVGEGT. The CDR3 is CASSSPRRGGATDTQYF. CDR3 DNA sequence: TGTGCCAGCAGTTCTCCTCGCCGGGGAGGGGCCACAGATACGCAGTATTTT.

In this sample, this clonotype turned up many times. The chain recombines TRBV27 with TRBJ1-5; 7 bases are shared with TRBD1. V was clipped by 6 bases and J by 12 bases; unmatched bases: 20. From germline, CDR1 is MNHEY and CDR2 SMNVEV (reference sequence). The CDR3 sequence is 16 residues long. The CDR3, as DNA: TGTGCCAGCAGCCGCGTCTCCGGGACAGCCCACCTTAGCCAGCATTTT. Protein product: CASSRVSGTAHLSQHF.

This chain uses TRBV19 with TRBJ2-7, with TRBD2 matching 11 bases. CDR1 is LNHDA, CDR2 SQIVND, per germline (reference sequence). V trimming: 4 bases; J trimming: 2 bases; junction bases outside the gene matches: 4. CDR3 size: 15 residues. In DNA, the CDR3 is TGTGCCAGTAGTACCAGACTAGCGGGAACCTACGAGCAGTACTTC. Encoded protein: CASSTRLAGTYEQYF.

This clonotype was observed at least ten times. The chain is built from TRBV7-9 and TRBJ2-1, with 13 bases that match TRBD2. Germline V lookup: CDR1 SEHNR, CDR2 FQNEAQ (reference sequence). V shed 7 bases, J shed 12 bases, and the junction held 12 bases outside the gene matches. The CDR3 contains 15 residues. The chain's CDR3 is CASTPGLAGVEGQFF. The CDR3 coding sequence is TGTGCCAGCACCCCAGGACTAGCGGGAGTGGAGGGGCAGTTCTTC.

The chain has TRBV20-1 and TRBJ2-1; TRBD2 agrees at 9 bases. The V gene end was trimmed by 5 bases and the J gene end by 6 bases; junction bases not matched to a gene: 5. Germline V CDR1 and CDR2: DFQATT, SNEGSKA (reference sequence). This CDR3 has 13 amino acids. The CDR3 loop reads CSAAGGPVNEQFF. DNA of the CDR3: TGCAGTGCTGCGGGAGGGCCAGTCAATGAGCAGTTCTTC.

Comments on this clonotype: This may come from a read error, since a much larger clone is one base off. The chain combines TRBV10-2 with TRBJ2-1; no definite D call. The germline V and J ends were trimmed by 7 bases and 0 bases, with 10 bases remaining between them. CDR3 size: 14 residues. The germline V gene encodes CDR1 WSHSY and CDR2 SAAADI. The CDR3 DNA reads as TGCGCCAGCACCCCGCCAAACTCCTACAATGAGCAGTTCTTC. Translating it yields CASTPPNSYNEQFF.

This clonotype was seen a handful of times. This chain joins TRBV5-1 and TRBJ1-1; perhaps TRBD1 as D (5 bases). The CDR3 has 14 amino acids. V lost 4 bases and J lost 5, with 15 bases in between. Germline-derived CDR1 and CDR2 are SGHRS and YFSETQ. Here the CDR3 reads CASSGGGGATEAFF. Written as DNA, the CDR3 is TGCGCCAGCAGCGGGGGGGGAGGGGCGACTGAAGCTTTCTTT.

This clonotype was found a few times. The chain employs TRBV19 and TRBJ2-1; D not certain. In germline, CDR1 is LNHDA, CDR2 SQIVND (reference sequence). V shed 7 bases and J shed 12 bases, with 16 bases lying between them. The CDR3 runs 12 residues. CDR3 protein: CASTSGYSGQFF. Written as DNA, the CDR3 is TGTGCCAGTACCTCAGGTTATAGTGGGCAGTTCTTC. The variable domain in full, with the rest retrieved from reference TRBV19 and TRBJ2-1, is DGGITQSPKYLFRKEGQNVTLSCEQNLNHDAMYWYRQDPGQGLRLIYYSQIVNDFQKGDIAEGYSVSREKKESFPLTVTSAQKNPTAFYLCASTSGYSGQFFGPGTRLTVL.

Of note for this clonotype: A much more abundant neighbour one base away suggests this may be a read error. This chain links TRBV20-1 with TRBJ2-1; no definite D call. V was trimmed by 0 bases and J by 0 bases, leaving 9 bases between them. The CDR3 is 15 amino acids. In germline, CDR1 is DFQATT, CDR2 SNEGSKA (reference sequence). The CDR3 loop is CSARDEASSYNEQFF. The DNA for the CDR3 is TGCAGTGCTAGAGATGAGGCAAGCTCCTACAATGAGCAGTTCTTC.

This clonotype was recorded many times. The chain recombines TRBV2 with TRBJ2-5; no clear D. Looked up from germline, CDR1 is SNHLY and CDR2 is FYNNEI. V was shortened by 4 bases and J by 1 base, with 10 bases between the two germline ends. CDR3 length: 14 amino acids. The CDR3: CASSGEDFQETQYF. CDR3 nucleotide sequence: TGTGCCAGCAGTGGTGAGGATTTCCAAGAGACCCAGTACTTC.

In this sample, this clonotype turned up many times. DNA for the CDR3: TGTGCCAGCAAAGAATATAGCAATCAGCCCCAGCATTTT. Its translation is CASKEYSNQPQHF. The chain is built from TRBV6-1 and TRBJ1-5; D is ambiguous. The germline V gene encodes CDR1 MNHNS and CDR2 SASEGT. The CDR3 is made up of 13 amino acids. V lost 7 bases, J lost 0 bases, and 7 bases lay in between.

The chain joins TRBV7-9 to TRBJ2-7; D is undetermined. The CDR3 is 14 residues long. Germline V gene lookup returns CDR1 SEHNR and CDR2 FQNEAQ (reference sequence). V lost 4 bases and J 7 bases, leaving 17 bases between the germline ends. This chain's CDR3 is CASSSDGLPREQYF. CDR3 DNA: TGTGCCAGCAGCTCAGACGGCTTGCCGAGGGAGCAGTACTTC.